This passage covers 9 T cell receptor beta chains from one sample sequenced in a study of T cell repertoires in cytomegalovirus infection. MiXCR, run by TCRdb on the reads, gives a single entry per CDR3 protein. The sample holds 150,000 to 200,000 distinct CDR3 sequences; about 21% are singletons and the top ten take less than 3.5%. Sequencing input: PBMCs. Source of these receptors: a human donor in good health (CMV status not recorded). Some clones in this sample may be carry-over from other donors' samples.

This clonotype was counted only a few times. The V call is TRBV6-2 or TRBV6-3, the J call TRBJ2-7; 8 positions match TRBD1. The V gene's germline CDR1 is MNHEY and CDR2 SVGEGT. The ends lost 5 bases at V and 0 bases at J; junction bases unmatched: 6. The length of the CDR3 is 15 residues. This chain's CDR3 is CASSTDRASSYEQYF. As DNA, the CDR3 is TGTGCCAGCAGTACGGACAGGGCTAGCTCCTACGAGCAGTACTTC.

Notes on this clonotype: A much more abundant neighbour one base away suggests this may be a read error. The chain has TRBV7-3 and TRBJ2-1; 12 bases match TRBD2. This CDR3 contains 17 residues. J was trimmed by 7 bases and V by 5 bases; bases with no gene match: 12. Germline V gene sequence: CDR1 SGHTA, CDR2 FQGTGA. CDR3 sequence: CASSQPTSGRQLNEQFF. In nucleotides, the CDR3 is TGTGCCAGCAGCCAGCCGACTAGCGGGAGACAGTTAAATGAGCAGTTCTTC.

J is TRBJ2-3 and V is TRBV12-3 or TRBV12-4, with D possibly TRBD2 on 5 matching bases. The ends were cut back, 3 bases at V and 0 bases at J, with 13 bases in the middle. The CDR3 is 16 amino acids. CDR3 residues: CASSFRGLASTDTQYF. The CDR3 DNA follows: TGTGCCAGCAGTTTTCGCGGACTTGCTAGCACAGATACGCAGTATTTT.

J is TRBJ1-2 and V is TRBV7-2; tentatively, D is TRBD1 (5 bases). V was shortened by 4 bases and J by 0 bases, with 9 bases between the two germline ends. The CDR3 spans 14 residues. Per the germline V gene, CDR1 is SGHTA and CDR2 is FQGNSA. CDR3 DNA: TGTGCCAGCAGCTCACCGGGGGCTAACTATGGCTACACCTTC. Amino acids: CASSSPGANYGYTF.

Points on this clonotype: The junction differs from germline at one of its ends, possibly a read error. CDR3: CASSLVGGTELTDTQYF. The DNA of the CDR3 is TGTGCCAGCAGCTTAGTTGGTGGGACAGAATTAACAGATACGCAGTATTTT. The chain recombines TRBV12-3 or TRBV12-4 with TRBJ2-3; 7 nucleotides match TRBD1. The length of the CDR3 is 17 residues.

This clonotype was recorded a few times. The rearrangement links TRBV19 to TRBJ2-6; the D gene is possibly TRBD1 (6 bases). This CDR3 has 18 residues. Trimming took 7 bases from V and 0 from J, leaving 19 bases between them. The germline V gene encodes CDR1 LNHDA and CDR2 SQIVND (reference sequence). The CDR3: CASKGRQADHSGANVLTF. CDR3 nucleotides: TGTGCCAGTAAAGGGAGACAGGCAGACCACTCTGGGGCCAACGTCCTGACTTTC. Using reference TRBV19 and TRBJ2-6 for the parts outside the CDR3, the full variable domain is DGGITQSPKYLFRKEGQNVTLSCEQNLNHDAMYWYRQDPGQGLRLIYYSQIVNDFQKGDIAEGYSVSREKKESFPLTVTSAQKNPTAFYLCASKGRQADHSGANVLTFGAGSRLTVL.

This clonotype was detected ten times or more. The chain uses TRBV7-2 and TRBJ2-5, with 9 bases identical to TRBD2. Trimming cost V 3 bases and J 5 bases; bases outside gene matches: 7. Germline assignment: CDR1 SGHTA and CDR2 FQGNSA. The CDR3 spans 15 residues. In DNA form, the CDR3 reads TGTGCCAGCAGCTTTGGCGGGGGGGCCAGGGAGACCCAGTACTTC. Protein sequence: CASSFGGGARETQYF. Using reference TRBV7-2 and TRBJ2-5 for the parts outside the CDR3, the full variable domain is GAGVSQSPSNKVTEKGKDVELRCDPISGHTALYWYRQSLGQGLEFLIYFQGNSAPDKSGLPSDRFSAERTGGSVSTLTIQRTQQEDSAVYLCASSFGGGARETQYFGPGTRLLVL.

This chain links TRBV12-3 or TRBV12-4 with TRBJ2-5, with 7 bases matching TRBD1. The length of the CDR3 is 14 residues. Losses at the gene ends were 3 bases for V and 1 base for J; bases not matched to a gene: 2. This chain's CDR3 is CASSFRDSQETQYF. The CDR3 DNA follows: TGTGCCAGCAGTTTCCGGGACAGCCAAGAGACCCAGTACTTC.

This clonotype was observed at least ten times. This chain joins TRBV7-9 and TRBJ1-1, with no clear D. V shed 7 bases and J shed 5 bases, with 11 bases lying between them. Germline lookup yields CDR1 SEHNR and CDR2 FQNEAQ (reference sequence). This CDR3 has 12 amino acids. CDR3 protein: CASTYPKTEAFF. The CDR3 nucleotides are TGTGCCAGCACCTACCCCAAGACTGAAGCTTTCTTT.